This passage covers 9 T cell receptor beta chains from one sample sequenced in a study of identical twins. TCRdb fed the 5' RACE reads into MiXCR, producing one record per CDR3 protein. The sample has some 790,000 distinct CDR3 sequences, 18% seen once. These data were also reused for a study on T cells expressing NK-cell markers.

The sequenced sample was PBMCs. All receptors come from a woman in her late teens or twenties in good health.

The chain joins TRBV6-1 to TRBJ2-7, with TRBD1 as a possible D gene (7 bases). V was clipped by 6 bases and J by 2 bases, with 17 bases between them. This CDR3 has 15 residues. Germline values: CDR1 MNHNS, CDR2 SASEGT. CDR3 amino acids: CASRGVAGGTYEQYF. In DNA form, the CDR3 reads TGTGCCAGCAGGGGGGTGGCAGGGGGGACCTACGAGCAGTACTTC.

This chain uses TRBV18 with TRBJ2-1; D is perhaps TRBD2 (6 bases). Germline assignment: CDR1 KGHSH and CDR2 LQKENI. The CDR3 loop spans 13 amino acids. CDR3 sequence reads: CATHGGRGDEQFF. In nucleotides, the CDR3 is TGTGCTACACACGGAGGGCGCGGTGATGAGCAGTTCTTC.

This clonotype was counted a few times. This rearrangement joins TRBV5-1 to TRBJ2-1, with D possibly matching TRBD1 (5 bases). V lost 3 bases and J 7 bases, leaving 11 bases between the germline ends. The CDR3 spans 13 residues. From germline, CDR1 is SGHRS and CDR2 YFSETQ. The CDR3 DNA sequence: TGCGCCAGCAGCTCCAGGGTTTCGAATGAGCAGTTCTTC. Amino acids: CASSSRVSNEQFF.

This clonotype was observed many times. This chain uses TRBV4-3 with TRBJ2-5; TRBD2 matches at 10 bases. Germline lookup yields CDR1 LGHNA and CDR2 YSLEER. J gave up 5 bases and V 0 bases, and 9 bases lay outside the gene matches. The CDR3 is made up of 17 amino acids. The CDR3 protein is CASSQDSSGRARETQYF. The DNA for the CDR3 is TGCGCCAGCAGCCAAGATTCCAGCGGGAGGGCCCGGGAGACCCAGTACTTC.

The chain recombines TRBV4-3 with TRBJ1-1; D uncertain. The CDR3 is 14 residues long. The V end was cut by 4 bases, the J end by 2 bases, with 11 bases between. Per germline, CDR1 LGHNA and CDR2 YSLEER. Written as DNA, the CDR3 is TGCGCCAGCAGCCTTGGACGGGTCAACACTGAAGCTTTCTTT. Amino acids: CASSLGRVNTEAFF.

The table lists this clonotype with a few counts. This rearrangement joins TRBV20-1 to TRBJ2-1, with 9 positions matching TRBD2. The CDR3 is 17 residues long. V lost 0 bases and J lost 6; bases outside the gene matches: 12. The V gene's germline CDR1 is DFQATT and CDR2 SNEGSKA (reference sequence). The CDR3 sequence: CSARDLRRLAGINEQFF. Written as DNA, the CDR3 is TGCAGTGCTAGAGACCTTCGAAGGCTAGCGGGGATCAATGAGCAGTTCTTC.

This clonotype was seen a few times. The chain is built from TRBV18 and TRBJ2-7; D not resolved. CDR1 is KGHSH and CDR2 is LQKENI in the germline V gene. The CDR3 loop spans 13 amino acids. Trimming left V 0 bases short and J 13 bases short, with 16 bases between. The CDR3 sequence: CASSPPNPQVQYF. The CDR3 DNA follows: TGTGCCAGCTCACCACCGAATCCCCAGGTTCAATACTTC.

This chain joins TRBV7-2 and TRBJ2-7, with 10 nucleotides matching TRBD2. Unmatched junction bases numbered 6, after V lost 5 bases and J lost 2 bases. This CDR3 has 15 residues. CDR1 SGHTA and CDR2 FQGNSA come from the germline V gene. CDR3 sequence reads: CASSLLAGQTYEQYF. CDR3 DNA sequence: TGTGCCAGCAGCCTACTAGCGGGACAAACCTACGAGCAGTACTTC.

This clonotype has only a few counts. This chain uses TRBV12-5 with TRBJ2-5, with 9 bases identical to TRBD1. CDR3 size: 14 residues. The V gene's germline CDR1 is LGHNT and CDR2 FRNRAP. V shed 3 bases, J shed 5 bases, and the junction held 4 bases outside the gene matches. For the CDR3, the DNA is TGTGCTAGTGGTTTCGGGACAGGGATGGAGACCCAGTACTTC. As protein: CASGFGTGMETQYF.